This passage covers 26 T cell receptor beta chains from one sample sequenced in a study of cytomegalovirus exposure and HLA in healthy donors. This PCR relied on a set of 60 Vbeta primers and 13 Jbeta primers. The table came from immunoSEQ multiplex PCR; TCRdb's copy has only in-frame clones and leaves some out. The repertoire includes 200,000 to 250,000 clones, approximately 80% of them detected once, and around 3% sits in the top ten. Sequencing was performed on PBMCs. These TCRs come from a man aged 25 to 45 in good health and CMV-seronegative.

The rearrangement joins TRBV29-1 to TRBJ2-7; a possible D gene is TRBD1 (9 bases). Germline CDR1 and CDR2: SQVTM and ANQGSEA. The CDR3 has 15 residues. V was shortened by 7 bases and J by 0 bases, with 19 bases between the two germline ends. CDR3 region: CSARGGTGSSYEQYF. CDR3 coding DNA: TGCAGCGCCCGGGGGGGGACAGGGAGCTCCTACGAGCAGTACTTC.

V usage is TRBV6-1 and J usage is TRBJ2-1, with TRBD2 as a possible D gene (6 bases). This CDR3 comprises 15 residues. The ends were cut back, 4 bases at V and 4 bases at J, with 14 bases in the middle. Germline loops: CDR1 MNHNS, CDR2 SASEGT. This chain's CDR3 is CASSALAGSYNEQFF. CDR3 nucleotides: TGTGCCAGCAGTGCTCTGGCGGGAAGTTACAATGAGCAGTTCTTC.

The rearrangement links TRBV28 to TRBJ2-5; D might be TRBD1 (6 bases). Trimming stripped 7 bases from V and 3 bases from J, with 12 bases between. The CDR3 runs 13 residues. In germline, CDR1 is MDHEN, CDR2 SYDVKM. CDR3 sequence (DNA): TGTGCCAGCATCGGACAGAACGAAGAGACCCAGTACTTC. Its protein product is CASIGQNEETQYF.

The chain carries TRBV5-1 and TRBJ1-1; 8 bases map to TRBD1. V shed 0 bases, J shed 2 bases, and the junction held 3 bases outside the gene matches. Germline CDR1 SGHRS, CDR2 YFSETQ. This CDR3 has 15 residues. The CDR3 coding sequence is TGCGCCAGCAGCTTGGTTTCAGGGGGCAACACTGAAGCTTTCTTT. Translating it yields CASSLVSGGNTEAFF.

The chain employs TRBV6-5 and TRBJ1-6; D is unclear. The CDR3 is made up of 15 amino acids. V was shortened by 5 bases and J by 8 bases, with 16 bases between the two germline ends. Per germline, CDR1 MNHEY and CDR2 SVGAGI. CDR3 nucleotides: TGTGCCAGCAGTCCCCGTGAGGGCCCTTATTCACCCCTCCACTTT. This codes for CASSPREGPYSPLHF.

V is TRBV11-2 and J is TRBJ1-6; 9 nucleotides agree with TRBD1. V was pared by 6 bases and J by 8 bases, with 8 bases of the junction left unmatched. Germline assignment: CDR1 SGHAT and CDR2 FQNNGV. The CDR3 spans 15 residues. The CDR3: CASRPTDRGDSPLHF. CDR3 nucleotide sequence: TGTGCCAGCAGGCCGACGGACAGGGGCGATTCACCCCTCCACTTT.

The V gene is TRBV27, the J gene TRBJ2-7; D remains ambiguous. CDR1 and CDR2 (germline): MNHEY, SMNVEV (reference sequence). The CDR3 is made up of 14 amino acids. V was cut by 4 bases and J by 0 bases, with 10 bases left in between. The DNA of the CDR3 is TGTGCCAGCAGTTCAACTCCTCACTCCTACGAGCAGTACTTC. It yields the protein CASSSTPHSYEQYF.

The chain combines TRBV7-8 with TRBJ1-4, with 8 bases identical to TRBD1. Germline trimming cut 5 bases from V and 7 bases from J; bases unmatched to any gene: 9. From germline, CDR1 is SGHVS and CDR2 FQNEAQ. This CDR3 comprises 15 residues. CDR3 nucleotide sequence: TGTGCCAGCAGCCCTCGGGGACAGGACGCTGAAAAACTGTTTTTT. Translating gives CASSPRGQDAEKLFF.

This chain links TRBV28 with TRBJ1-2; 7 bases fit TRBD1. V lost 6 bases and J lost 3; bases outside the gene matches: 4. Germline-derived CDR1 and CDR2 are MDHEN and SYDVKM. The CDR3 has 13 amino acids. This CDR3 is CASRTGKYYGYTF. CDR3 in DNA: TGTGCCAGCAGGACAGGGAAATACTATGGCTACACCTTC.

The V gene is TRBV27, the J gene TRBJ2-1; 8 bases are shared with TRBD2. The CDR3 sequence is 15 residues long. V lost 3 bases, J lost 5 bases, and 6 bases stayed unmatched. The germline CDR1 and CDR2 sequences are MNHEY and SMNVEV (reference sequence). The CDR3 protein is CASSFRGGRDNEQFF. The CDR3 nucleotides read TGTGCCAGCAGTTTCCGGGGGGGGCGCGACAATGAGCAGTTCTTC.

The chain combines TRBV5-8 with TRBJ2-7; 7 nucleotides match TRBD1. This CDR3 has 14 amino acids. Trimming cost V 4 bases and J 2 bases; bases outside gene matches: 6. Germline V gene sequence: CDR1 SGHTS, CDR2 YDEGEE. The CDR3 DNA is TGTGCCAGCAGCATGACAGGGATTCCCTACGAGCAGTACTTC. Amino acids: CASSMTGIPYEQYF.

This clone was seen a single time. The rearrangement uses TRBV5-6 and TRBJ2-7, with D possibly TRBD2 on 7 matching bases. V lost 1 base and J 0 bases, leaving 23 bases between the germline ends. The CDR3 runs to 19 residues. Germline V gives CDR1 SGHDT, CDR2 YYEEEE. CDR3 sequence reads: CASSLWILRGGRSSYEQYF. CDR3 nucleotides: TGTGCCAGCAGCTTGTGGATCTTAAGGGGGGGCCGTAGCTCCTACGAGCAGTACTTC.

This chain connects TRBV7-2 to TRBJ1-6; 8 bases match TRBD1. Trimming at V came to 5 bases and at J to 7 bases, leaving 7 bases not matched to a gene. The CDR3 has 15 residues. Germline V gene data show CDR1 as SGHTA and CDR2 as FQGNSA. CDR3 DNA: TGTGCCAGCAGCCTGGGACAGGTCAGAAATTCACCCCTCCACTTT. It is translated as CASSLGQVRNSPLHF.

This clone was observed once. Other nucleotide sequences from this sample produce the same CDR3. The chain has TRBV5-4 and TRBJ1-3, with 7 bases identical to TRBD1. Per the germline V gene, CDR1 is SGHNT and CDR2 is YYREEE (reference sequence). Losses at the gene ends were 2 bases for V and 2 bases for J; bases not matched to a gene: 1. The CDR3 length is 14 residues. CDR3 region: CASSFRGAGNTIYF. The DNA for the CDR3 is TGTGCCAGCAGCTTCAGGGGGGCTGGAAACACCATATATTTT.

In its sample, this clone was seen a few times. The V gene is TRBV7-9, the J gene TRBJ1-1; D might be TRBD1 (5 bases). Germline loops: CDR1 SEHNR, CDR2 FQNEAQ (reference sequence). With 1 base removed from V and 4 bases from J, the gap between germline ends came to 10 bases. This CDR3 has 14 residues. CDR3 nucleotide sequence: TGTGCCAGCAGCTTAGTAAAGACAGCCACTGAAGCTTTCTTT. Translating gives CASSLVKTATEAFF.

The chain joins TRBV19 to TRBJ1-1; D is unresolved. V was pared by 3 bases and J by 0 bases, with 8 bases between. The CDR3 length is 14 residues. CDR1 is LNHDA and CDR2 is SQIVND in the germline V gene (reference sequence). CDR3: CASSIRGMNTEAFF. CDR3 DNA sequence: TGTGCCAGTAGTATTCGTGGCATGAACACTGAAGCTTTCTTT.

The gene calls are TRBV28 and TRBJ2-7; a possible D gene is TRBD2 (5 bases). Germline V gives CDR1 MDHEN, CDR2 SYDVKM. Trimming cost V 3 bases and J 7 bases, with 13 bases left between them. CDR3 length equals 13 residues. For the CDR3, the DNA is TGTGCCAGCAGTTTTGCCCTAGCTAGTGAGCAGTACTTC. As protein: CASSFALASEQYF. The full variable domain, its missing parts supplied by reference TRBV28 and TRBJ2-7, is DVKVTQSSRYLVKRTGEKVFLECVQDMDHENMFWYRQDPGLGLRLIYFSYDVKMKEKGDIPEGYSVSREKKERFSLILESASTNQTSMYLCASSFALASEQYFGPGTRLTVT.

A note on this clone: This specimen includes other DNA sequences encoding the same CDR3. The chain has TRBV11-2 and TRBJ2-5; D perhaps matches TRBD1 (6 bases). The CDR3 is 13 amino acids. V lost 3 bases and J 1 base, leaving 6 bases between the germline ends. The germline V gene has CDR1 SGHAT and CDR2 FQNNGV. CDR3 in DNA: TGTGCCAGCAGCTTCAGGGGCCAAGAGACCCAGTACTTC. Protein: CASSFRGQETQYF.

The rearrangement links TRBV7-2 to TRBJ2-1; possibly TRBD1 for D (6 bases). The V gene lost 5 bases and the J gene lost 12 bases, with 11 bases spanning the gap. Germline CDR1 is SGHTA and CDR2 is FQGNSA. The CDR3 spans 11 residues. This CDR3 is CASSGLQGQFF. Here the CDR3 DNA reads TGTGCCAGCAGCGGTCTACAGGGGCAGTTCTTC.

The DNA for the CDR3 is TGTGCCAGTAGCACGACAGGGGGCTATACTGAAGCTTTCTTT. This sequence encodes CASSTTGGYTEAFF. The chain recombines TRBV19 with TRBJ1-1; 10 nucleotides agree with TRBD1. Germline CDR1 is LNHDA and CDR2 is SQIVND (reference sequence). This CDR3 has 14 residues. V lost 6 bases and J lost 5; bases outside the gene matches: 6.

This sequence joins TRBV29-1 and TRBJ1-2; TRBD1 might be the D (5 bases). This CDR3 contains 13 residues. Trimming shortened V by 4 bases and J by 4 bases, and 13 bases separated the two germline ends. Germline assignment: CDR1 SQVTM and CDR2 ANQGSEA. In DNA, the CDR3 is TGCAGCGTTGCGGGGGGAGTTGGCTATGGCTACACCTTC. Residues: CSVAGGVGYGYTF. The complete variable domain, with remaining parts taken from reference TRBV29-1 and TRBJ1-2, reads SAVISQKPSRDICQRGTSLTIQCQVDSQVTMMFWYRQQPGQSLTLIATANQGSEATYESGFVIDKFPISRPNLTFSTLTVSNMSPEDSSIYLCSVAGGVGYGYTFGSGTRLTVV.

This clone was picked up one time. The chain recombines TRBV5-1 with TRBJ2-7; TRBD1 matches at 8 bases. Germline V gives CDR1 SGHRS, CDR2 YFSETQ. The CDR3 contains 14 residues. The J segment lost 1 base and the V segment lost 4 bases, leaving 4 bases of the junction unmatched. CDR3 protein: CASSLQGDSYEQYF. The CDR3 DNA is TGCGCCAGCAGCCTACAGGGGGATTCCTACGAGCAGTACTTC.

The chain couples TRBV5-6 to TRBJ2-7; TRBD1 matches at 8 bases. V gave up 4 bases and J gave up 0 bases; unmatched junction bases: 3. Germline-derived CDR1 and CDR2 are SGHDT and YYEEEE. This CDR3 is 14 amino acids long. CDR3 protein: CASSAGQGSYEQYF. CDR3 coding DNA: TGTGCCAGCAGCGCCGGACAGGGCTCCTACGAGCAGTACTTC. Together with reference TRBV5-6 and TRBJ2-7, the CDR3 gives the full variable domain: DAGVTQSPTHLIKTRGQQVTLRCSPKSGHDTVSWYQQALGQGPQFIFQYYEEEERQRGNFPDRFSGHQFPNYSSELNVNALLLGDSALYLCASSAGQGSYEQYFGPGTRLTVT.

J is TRBJ1-2 and V is TRBV29-1; tentative D call: TRBD1 (5 bases). The CDR3 runs 13 residues. Trimming removed 3 bases from V and 3 bases from J, with 11 bases in between. Germline CDR1 and CDR2: SQVTM and ANQGSEA. For the CDR3, the DNA is TGCAGCGTTGAGAGACAGACCGACTATGGCTACACCTTC. It translates to CSVERQTDYGYTF.

This chain joins TRBV5-1 and TRBJ1-3; 9 positions match TRBD1. CDR1 is SGHRS and CDR2 is YFSETQ in the germline V gene. The CDR3 is 15 amino acids. Germline trimming cut 1 base from V and 3 bases from J; bases unmatched to any gene: 2. The CDR3 loop reads CASSLRTGDGNTIYF. As DNA, the CDR3 is TGCGCCAGCAGCTTGCGGACAGGGGATGGAAACACCATATATTTT. Full variable domain (outside the CDR3, taken from reference TRBV5-1 and TRBJ1-3): KAGVTQTPRYLIKTRGQQVTLSCSPISGHRSVSWYQQTPGQGLQFLFEYFSETQRNKGNFPGRFSGRQFSNSRSEMNVSTLELGDSALYLCASSLRTGDGNTIYFGEGSWLTVV.

This clone was picked up a small number of times. The rearrangement uses TRBV5-1 and TRBJ2-7; 11 positions match TRBD1. V lost 5 bases, J lost 4 bases, and 8 bases stayed unmatched. This CDR3 region has 15 residues. Germline assignment: CDR1 SGHRS and CDR2 YFSETQ. For the CDR3, the DNA is TGCGCCAGCAGACGACAGGACAGGGGGCGATACGAGCAGTACTTC. Amino acids: CASRRQDRGRYEQYF.